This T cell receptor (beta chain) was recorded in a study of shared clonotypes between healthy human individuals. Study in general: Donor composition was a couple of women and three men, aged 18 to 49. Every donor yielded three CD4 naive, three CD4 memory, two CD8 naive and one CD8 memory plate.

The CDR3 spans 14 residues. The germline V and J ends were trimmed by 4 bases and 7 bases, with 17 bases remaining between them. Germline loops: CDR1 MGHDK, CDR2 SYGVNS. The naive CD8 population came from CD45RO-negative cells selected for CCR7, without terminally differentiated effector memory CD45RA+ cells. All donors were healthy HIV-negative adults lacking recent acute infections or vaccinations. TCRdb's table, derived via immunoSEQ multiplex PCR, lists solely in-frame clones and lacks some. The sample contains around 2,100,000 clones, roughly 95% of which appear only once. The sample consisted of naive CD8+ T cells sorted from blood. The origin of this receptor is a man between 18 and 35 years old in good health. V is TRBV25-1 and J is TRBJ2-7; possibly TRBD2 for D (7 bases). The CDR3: CASSGTGGLREQYF. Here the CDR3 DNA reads TGTGCCAGCAGTGGGACGGGGGGCTTGAGAGAGCAGTACTTC.